The 10 T cell receptor beta chains below were found in one sample sequenced in a study of blood T cells in healthy people across ages. For the second PCR, which ran for about 7 to 11 cycles, a sample-barcoded 5' primer and a J-beta primer mix were used. TCRdb reprocessed the 5' RACE reads via MiXCR and lists one record per CDR3 protein. The table shows 700,000 or so distinct CDR3 sequences, with 20% to 25% occurring only once. Material for sequencing was blood. Receptor source: a man in his sixties or seventies in good health.

The chain couples TRBV24-1 to TRBJ2-1; D unresolved. Trimming removed 4 bases at V and 9 bases at J, with 15 bases between. The germline CDR1 and CDR2 sequences are KGHDR and SFDVKD. This CDR3 has 14 amino acids. The chain's CDR3 is CATSDPPRSAEQFF. CDR3 nucleotide sequence: TGTGCCACCAGTGACCCTCCCCGATCAGCTGAGCAGTTCTTC.

This clonotype was detected a few times. The CDR3 sequence: CATSDLRAQDEQFF. The CDR3 region has the DNA TGTGCCACCAGTGATCTCCGGGCCCAGGATGAGCAGTTCTTC. This chain connects TRBV24-1 to TRBJ2-1, with D hard to call. CDR1 is KGHDR, CDR2 SFDVKD, per germline. This CDR3 has 14 amino acids. The V end was cut by 3 bases, the J end by 8 bases, with 13 bases between.

V gene TRBV5-1 combines with J gene TRBJ1-3; D remains ambiguous. Looked up from germline, CDR1 is SGHRS and CDR2 is YFSETQ. The CDR3 has 16 amino acids. The ends were cut back, 0 bases at V and 2 bases at J, with 12 bases in the middle. The CDR3 sequence is CASSLVLASTGNTIYF. The CDR3 bases are TGCGCCAGCAGCTTGGTATTAGCATCTACTGGAAACACCATATATTTT.

This clonotype has a count of ten or more. One end of the junction varies from germline; a read error may be responsible. The CDR3 loop is CASSLAGDQPQHF. CDR3 DNA sequence: TGTGCCAGCAGCTTAGCGGGGGATCAGCCCCAGCATTTT. This sequence joins TRBV5-1 and TRBJ1-5; a possible D gene is TRBD1 (5 bases). The germline V gene encodes CDR1 SGHRS and CDR2 YFSETQ. There are 13 residues in the CDR3.

To note about this clonotype: Sequence at one end of the junction differs from germline and may be a read error. V gene TRBV24-1 combines with J gene TRBJ2-1; TRBD1 agrees at 10 bases. The J call may be incorrect, as the DNA end agrees better with TRBJ2-5. This CDR3 contains 16 residues. Per germline, CDR1 KGHDR and CDR2 SFDVKD. The DNA of the CDR3 is TGTGCCGCCAGTGATTTAGGGACAGGGGACCAAGAGACCCAGTACTTC. It translates to CAASDLGTGDQETQYF.

This chain uses TRBV24-1 with TRBJ2-1, with 15 bases aligning to TRBD2. Germline trimming cut 3 bases from V and 5 bases from J; bases unmatched to any gene: 7. The CDR3 contains 18 residues. The germline CDR1 and CDR2 sequences are KGHDR and SFDVKD. In DNA, the CDR3 is TGTGCCACCAGTGATCTCGGGACTAGCGGGAGGCGCGACAATGAGCAGTTCTTC. This translates into CATSDLGTSGRRDNEQFF.

V usage is TRBV5-1 and J usage is TRBJ1-5; perhaps TRBD1 as D (6 bases). CDR3 length equals 14 residues. V lost 0 bases and J 5 bases, leaving 9 bases between the germline ends. From germline, CDR1 is SGHRS and CDR2 YFSETQ. The CDR3 bases are TGCGCCAGCAGCTTGGGCGACAGGTATCAGCCCCAGCATTTT. Encoded protein: CASSLGDRYQPQHF.

This clonotype was counted at least ten times. The V and J genes are TRBV4-1 and TRBJ2-1; maybe TRBD2 (5 bases). The germline V and J ends were trimmed by 5 bases and 0 bases, with 14 bases remaining between them. The length of the CDR3 is 16 residues. Germline values: CDR1 MGHRA, CDR2 YSYEKL. The CDR3 nucleotides read TGCGCCAGCAGCTTTAGCGACTTCAGCTCCTACAATGAGCAGTTCTTC. The encoded protein is CASSFSDFSSYNEQFF.

The chain couples TRBV14 to TRBJ2-7, with D unclear. Trimming took 0 bases from V and 0 from J, leaving 9 bases between them. The CDR3 spans 15 residues. Germline loops: CDR1 SGHDN, CDR2 FVKESK. Here the CDR3 reads CASSQDWPDSYEQYF. The CDR3 nucleotides are TGTGCCAGCAGCCAAGATTGGCCAGACTCCTACGAGCAGTACTTC.

This clonotype was observed many times. V is TRBV5-1 and J is TRBJ1-1; TRBD1 agrees at 7 bases. Trimming at V came to 1 base and at J to 5 bases, leaving 5 bases not matched to a gene. CDR3 length: 14 amino acids. Per the germline V gene, CDR1 is SGHRS and CDR2 is YFSETQ. The CDR3 DNA sequence: TGCGCCAGCAGCTTGCTCCAGGGGGATACTGAAGCTTTCTTT. Translating it yields CASSLLQGDTEAFF.